This T cell receptor (beta chain) was observed in a study of CD8+ T cells in alopecia areata. Study background: The protocol delivered tofacitinib for 6 to 18 months, then withdrew it for 6 months.

Extracted from the samples, RNA was reverse transcribed into cDNA to serve as the sequencing template. The assay was immunoSEQ multiplex PCR, and TCRdb's table has in-frame clones only and misses some. The profile shows fewer than 200,000 clones, 50% to 60% of them singletons. V shed 6 bases, J shed 1 base, and the junction held 6 bases outside the gene matches. CDR1 SQVTM and CDR2 ANQGSEA come from the germline V gene. The CDR3 spans 15 residues. The sequencing here drew on CD4+ T cells sorted from blood, taken at week 0. This chain uses TRBV29-1 with TRBJ2-3, with 11 bases lining up with TRBD1. The sequence was obtained from a human donor with alopecia areata. The CDR3 is CSVTGTGGGTDTQYF. CDR3 DNA: TGCAGCGTGACCGGGACAGGGGGAGGCACAGATACGCAGTATTTT.